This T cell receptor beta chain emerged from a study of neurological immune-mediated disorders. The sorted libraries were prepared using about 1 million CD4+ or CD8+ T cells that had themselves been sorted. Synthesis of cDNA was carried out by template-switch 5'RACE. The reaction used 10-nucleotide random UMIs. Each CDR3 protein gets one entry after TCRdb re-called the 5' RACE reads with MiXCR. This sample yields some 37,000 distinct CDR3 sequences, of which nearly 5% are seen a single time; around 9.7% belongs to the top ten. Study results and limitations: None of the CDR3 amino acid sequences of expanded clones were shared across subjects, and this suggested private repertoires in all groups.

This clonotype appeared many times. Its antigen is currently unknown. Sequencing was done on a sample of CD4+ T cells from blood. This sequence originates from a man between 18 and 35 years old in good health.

The CDR3 DNA is TGCAGTGCTAGAGATGCGGCTACCTACGAGCAGTACTTC. As protein: CSARDAATYEQYF. The chain couples TRBV20-1 to TRBJ2-7, with D uncertain. Germline values: CDR1 DFQATT, CDR2 SNEGSKA (reference sequence). The CDR3 covers 13 residues. Trimming left V 0 bases short and J 2 bases short, with 8 bases between.